This is a list of T cell receptor beta chains from one sample in a study of beta chain features in type 1 diabetes. The repertoire was sequenced with immunoSEQ multiplex PCR; TCRdb's copy has only in-frame clones and lacks some. In the table there are approximately 260,000 clones, 24% of which are singletons. Sequencing was performed on naive CD4+ T cells from blood. The receptors were sampled from a woman between 25 and 40 years old with type 1 diabetes. Both conserved end residues are part of each CDR3. A D gene is named only where the DNA matches it firmly. Clone size, where shown, is once, few, many, or a class for clones that have expanded.

j_call: TRBJ1-1
clone_size: NA
d_call: NA
v_call: TRBV20-1
cdr3_nt: TGCAGTGCTCAAAGGCGGACTGAAGCTTTCTTT
cdr3_aa: CSAQRRTEAFF

j_call: TRBJ2-5
clone_size: NA
d_call: NA
v_call: TRBV5-1
cdr3_nt: TGCGCCAGCAGCTTGGTAGGGGGCCAAGAGACCCAGTACTTC
cdr3_aa: CASSLVGGQETQYF

j_call: TRBJ2-7
clone_size: few
d_call: TRBD2
v_call: TRBV11-1
cdr3_nt: TGTGCCAGCAGCCCCGGACTAGCGGCCTCCTACGAGCAGTACTTC
cdr3_aa: CASSPGLAASYEQYF

j_call: TRBJ2-3
clone_size: few
d_call: NA
v_call: TRBV6-5
cdr3_nt: TGTGCCAGCAGTTACGCGGTTTCAGATACGCAGTATTTT
cdr3_aa: CASSYAVSDTQYF

j_call: TRBJ2-1
clone_size: NA
d_call: NA
v_call: TRBV7-9
cdr3_nt: TGTGCCAGCAGCGGTCGCGGACTGGACTACAATGAGCAGTTCTTC
cdr3_aa: CASSGRGLDYNEQFF

j_call: TRBJ2-7
clone_size: few
d_call: TRBD1
v_call: TRBV29-1
cdr3_nt: TGCAGCGCACTAAGGGACAGGGGAAACGAGCAGTACTTC
cdr3_aa: CSALRDRGNEQYF

j_call: TRBJ2-1
clone_size: few
d_call: TRBD2
v_call: TRBV7-2
cdr3_nt: TGTGCCAGCAGCGCCTTACTAGCGGGAGCCTACAATGAGCAGTTCTTC
cdr3_aa: CASSALLAGAYNEQFF

j_call: TRBJ1-3
clone_size: NA
d_call: NA
v_call: TRBV6-5
cdr3_nt: TGTGCCAGCAGTTGCGAAAGGGGATATTTT
cdr3_aa: CASSCERGYF

j_call: TRBJ1-1
clone_size: few
d_call: NA
v_call: TRBV28
cdr3_nt: TGTGCCAGCATCCATTATGCGGGCACTGAAGCTTTCTTT
cdr3_aa: CASIHYAGTEAFF

j_call: TRBJ2-7
clone_size: NA
d_call: TRBD1
v_call: TRBV9
cdr3_nt: TGTGCCAGCAGCGTCGGGACAGGGGGTTCCTACGAGCAGTACTTC
cdr3_aa: CASSVGTGGSYEQYF

j_call: TRBJ2-5
clone_size: NA
d_call: TRBD1
v_call: TRBV5-4
cdr3_nt: TGTGCCAGCAGACGGGACAGGGGTACGGCGACCCAGTACTTC
cdr3_aa: CASRRDRGTATQYF

j_call: TRBJ2-4
clone_size: NA
d_call: NA
v_call: TRBV15
cdr3_nt: TGTGCCACCAGCAGAGACTTACAGGGAGTGAGGGCCAAAAACATTCAGTACTTC
cdr3_aa: CATSRDLQGVRAKNIQYF

j_call: TRBJ2-2
clone_size: NA
d_call: TRBD1
v_call: TRBV18
cdr3_nt: TGTGCCAGCTCACCACGGGGCCCCGGGACAGTCAACACCGGGGAGCTGTTTTTT
cdr3_aa: CASSPRGPGTVNTGELFF

j_call: TRBJ2-3
clone_size: NA
d_call: NA
v_call: TRBV20-1
cdr3_nt: TGCAGTGCCTCCACAGATACGCAGTATTTT
cdr3_aa: CSASTDTQYF

j_call: TRBJ2-3
clone_size: NA
d_call: TRBD2
v_call: TRBV27
cdr3_nt: TGTGCCAGCAGTTTTATTCGGCTAGCGGGAGTCCTGGCAGATACGCAGTATTTT
cdr3_aa: CASSFIRLAGVLADTQYF

j_call: TRBJ1-5
clone_size: few
d_call: NA
v_call: TRBV13
cdr3_nt: TGTGCCAGCAGCCCCCGAGGGCGGCAGCCCCAGCATTTT
cdr3_aa: CASSPRGRQPQHF

j_call: TRBJ1-1
clone_size: few
d_call: NA
v_call: TRBV30
cdr3_nt: TGTGCCTGGAGTCGGTGGAACACTGAAGCTTTCTTT
cdr3_aa: CAWSRWNTEAFF

j_call: TRBJ2-7
clone_size: NA
d_call: NA
v_call: TRBV4-1
cdr3_nt: TGCGCCAGCAGCCAGGGCGGGTCGATCTACGAGCAGTACTTC
cdr3_aa: CASSQGGSIYEQYF

j_call: TRBJ2-2
clone_size: NA
d_call: NA
v_call: TRBV9
cdr3_nt: TGTGCCAGCAGCGTAGAAAGGGGGTTGGGCAAGACCGGGGAGCTGTTTTTT
cdr3_aa: CASSVERGLGKTGELFF

j_call: TRBJ2-7
clone_size: NA
d_call: TRBD2
v_call: TRBV28
cdr3_nt: TGTGCCAGCAGCCCGGCAGTCGCGGGAGTTCCCTCGGGCGAGCAGTACTTC
cdr3_aa: CASSPAVAGVPSGEQYF

j_call: TRBJ1-2
clone_size: NA
d_call: NA
v_call: TRBV18
cdr3_nt: TGTGCCAGCTCACCAGGCAGTGGTGGCTACACCTTC
cdr3_aa: CASSPGSGGYTF

j_call: TRBJ2-3
clone_size: NA
d_call: TRBD2
v_call: TRBV30
cdr3_nt: TGTGCCTGGAGTATAAGGCCGGGACTAGCAAGCACAGATACGCAGTATTTT
cdr3_aa: CAWSIRPGLASTDTQYF

j_call: TRBJ2-2
clone_size: few
d_call: NA
v_call: TRBV4-1
cdr3_nt: TGCGCCAGCAGCCGGATACGGGACTCAATAGCCGGGGAGCTGTTTTTT
cdr3_aa: CASSRIRDSIAGELFF

j_call: TRBJ2-1
clone_size: few
d_call: TRBD2
v_call: TRBV6-4
cdr3_nt: TGTGCCAGCAATCGACTAGCGGGAGGGCCCCGTAATGAGCAGTTCTTC
cdr3_aa: CASNRLAGGPRNEQFF

j_call: TRBJ2-7
clone_size: few
d_call: TRBD2
v_call: TRBV5-1
cdr3_nt: TGCGCCAGCAGCCCGGGACTAGCGGGAGAAGTCAAGCAGTACTTC
cdr3_aa: CASSPGLAGEVKQYF

j_call: TRBJ2-1
clone_size: few
d_call: NA
v_call: TRBV14
cdr3_nt: TGTGCCAGCAGCCAAAGCGTAGCGGTGGAGTTCTTC
cdr3_aa: CASSQSVAVEFF